This passage covers 25 T cell receptor beta chains from one sample sequenced in a study of blood T cells in healthy people across ages. PCR was performed a second time for about 6 to 11 cycles using a sample-barcoded 5' primer and a J-beta primer mix. A single record per CDR3 protein comes from TCRdb applying MiXCR to the 5' RACE reads. The table has roughly 410,000 distinct CDR3 sequences, approximately 52% seen once. Sequences were obtained from blood. Receptor source: a man aged 55 to 70 in good health.

Note on this clonotype: The junction departs from the called germline gene at one end, perhaps through a read error. The chain is built from TRBV27 and TRBJ1-2; D is ambiguous. This CDR3 is 15 amino acids long. Germline V gene sequence: CDR1 MNHEY, CDR2 SMNVEV (reference sequence). The CDR3 sequence: CAISFGASLHYGYTF. In DNA, the CDR3 is TGTGCCATCAGTTTTGGAGCCAGCCTACACTATGGCTACACCTTC.

The CDR3 bases are TGTGCCAGCAGCTTGGACCTGACCGGGCGGCAAGAGACCCAGTACTTC. This translates into CASSLDLTGRQETQYF. The chain couples TRBV5-6 to TRBJ2-5; D not certain. This CDR3 spans 16 amino acids. The germline CDR1 and CDR2 sequences are SGHDT and YYEEEE. Trimming pared 0 bases from V and 2 bases from J, leaving 14 bases between.

This clonotype appeared a few times. The gene calls are TRBV9 and TRBJ2-3; 7 bases are shared with TRBD2. This CDR3 spans 15 amino acids. CDR1 is SGDLS, CDR2 YYNGEE, per germline. Trimming at V came to 3 bases and at J to 1 base, leaving 5 bases not matched to a gene. CDR3 DNA: TGTGCCAGCAGCGCACTAGCGTCCCGCACAGATACGCAGTATTTT. It encodes CASSALASRTDTQYF.

The chain has TRBV4-3 and TRBJ1-1, with 7 bases identical to TRBD1. The V segment lost 1 base and the J segment 1 base; nucleotides outside the gene matches: 6. The germline CDR1 and CDR2 sequences are LGHNA and YSLEER. This CDR3 has 16 residues. CDR3 residues: CASSQGQGIGNTEAFF. For the CDR3, the DNA is TGCGCCAGCAGCCAAGGACAGGGTATCGGGAACACTGAAGCTTTCTTT.

This chain links TRBV20-1 with TRBJ2-3, with 8 positions matching TRBD2. This CDR3 has 14 residues. The germline CDR1 and CDR2 sequences are DFQATT and SNEGSKA (reference sequence). After removal of 4 bases from V and 3 bases from J, the junction contained 6 bases not matched to a gene. CDR3 in amino acids: CSANLKRETDTQYF. For the CDR3, the DNA is TGCAGTGCTAACCTGAAGCGGGAGACAGATACGCAGTATTTT.

The CDR3 DNA reads as TGCAGCGTTGAGACAGGGTTAGGCCAGCCCCAGCATTTT. It codes for CSVETGLGQPQHF. The chain links TRBV29-1 to TRBJ1-5; 7 bases line up with TRBD1. J was trimmed by 7 bases and V by 3 bases; bases with no gene match: 6. The CDR3 consists of 13 residues. The germline CDR1 and CDR2 sequences are SQVTM and ANQGSEA.

The V call is TRBV7-2, the J call TRBJ1-5; D perhaps matches TRBD1 (5 bases). Trimming pared 5 bases from V and 5 bases from J, leaving 19 bases between. Germline assignment: CDR1 SGHTA and CDR2 FQGNSA. This CDR3 has 16 amino acids. This CDR3 reads CASSPSTGRLHQPQHF. CDR3 DNA: TGTGCCAGCAGCCCATCAACAGGACGGCTCCATCAGCCCCAGCATTTT. The variable domain in full, with the rest retrieved from reference TRBV7-2 and TRBJ1-5, is GAGVSQSPSNKVTEKGKDVELRCDPISGHTALYWYRQSLGQGLEFLIYFQGNSAPDKSGLPSDRFSAERTGGSVSTLTIQRTQQEDSAVYLCASSPSTGRLHQPQHFGDGTRLSIL.

This clonotype was recorded a few times. This rearrangement joins TRBV20-1 to TRBJ1-2, with 10 nucleotides matching TRBD1. Germline-derived CDR1 and CDR2 are DFQATT and SNEGSKA (reference sequence). This CDR3 region has 16 residues. The V segment lost 4 bases and the J segment 4 bases; nucleotides outside the gene matches: 12. Written as DNA, the CDR3 is TGCAGTGCTATCCGGGACAGGGGAACTTCGGTCTATGGCTACACCTTC. This encodes CSAIRDRGTSVYGYTF.

This clonotype was counted a few times. The CDR3 loop is CASSPRGGEGKLFF. DNA of the CDR3: TGTGCCAGCAGCCCCCGTGGGGGGGAGGGAAAACTGTTTTTT. J is TRBJ1-4 and V is TRBV7-2, with D possibly matching TRBD1 (5 bases). The length of the CDR3 is 14 residues. V was pared by 5 bases and J by 10 bases, with 17 bases between. The V gene's germline CDR1 is SGHTA and CDR2 FQGNSA. The variable domain in full, completed from reference TRBV7-2 and TRBJ1-4, reads GAGVSQSPSNKVTEKGKDVELRCDPISGHTALYWYRQSLGQGLEFLIYFQGNSAPDKSGLPSDRFSAERTGGSVSTLTIQRTQQEDSAVYLCASSPRGGEGKLFFGSGTQLSVL.

V and J are TRBV3-1 and TRBJ2-3, with 9 bases lining up with TRBD2. J gave up 4 bases and V 4 bases, and 6 bases lay outside the gene matches. The CDR3 contains 15 residues. Germline V gene lookup returns CDR1 LGHDT and CDR2 YNNKEL (reference sequence). The CDR3 reads CASSRSGSGADTQYF. Written as DNA, the CDR3 is TGTGCCAGCAGCCGTAGCGGGAGCGGGGCAGATACGCAGTATTTT.

This clonotype occurred a few times. The V gene is TRBV3-1, the J gene TRBJ2-5; D not certain. The CDR3 contains 15 residues. Germline loops: CDR1 LGHDT, CDR2 YNNKEL (reference sequence). V lost 0 bases, J lost 1 base, and 9 bases lay in between. The CDR3 sequence is CASSQDSAFQETQYF. CDR3 bases: TGTGCCAGCAGCCAAGATTCCGCATTCCAAGAGACCCAGTACTTC.

The table lists this clonotype with a count of one. V usage is TRBV20-1 and J usage is TRBJ1-2, with D unresolved. Trimming cost V 0 bases and J 3 bases, with 11 bases left between them. The CDR3 is 14 residues long. Per the germline V gene, CDR1 is DFQATT and CDR2 is SNEGSKA (reference sequence). Here the CDR3 reads CSAREGSRDYGYTF. The CDR3 bases are TGCAGTGCTAGAGAGGGCAGCCGCGACTATGGCTACACCTTC.

This clonotype was observed a few times. The chain carries TRBV7-2 and TRBJ1-2, with D hard to call. The ends were cut back, 2 bases at V and 3 bases at J, with 7 bases in the middle. CDR3 length: 13 residues. Germline assignment: CDR1 SGHTA and CDR2 FQGNSA. The CDR3 protein is CASSLRGHYGYTF. Written as DNA, the CDR3 is TGTGCCAGCAGCTTAAGAGGGCACTATGGCTACACCTTC.

This clonotype was seen once. V gene TRBV12-3 or TRBV12-4 combines with J gene TRBJ1-2, with 7 bases that match TRBD1. CDR3 size: 17 residues. V lost 6 bases and J lost 0; bases outside the gene matches: 13. The CDR3 region has the DNA TGTGCCAGCAGCCAACAACCAGGACAGGAAGCTAACTATGGCTACACCTTC. Residues: CASSQQPGQEANYGYTF.

Points on this clonotype: At one end the junction does not follow the germline gene, possibly because of a read error. This rearrangement joins TRBV9 to TRBJ1-6; D is possibly TRBD1 (5 bases). From germline, CDR1 is SGDLS and CDR2 YYNGEE. The CDR3 sequence is 14 residues long. CDR3 DNA sequence: TGTGCCAGCAGCGTAGCAGGGTCGGATTCACCCCCCCACTTT. Translation: CASSVAGSDSPPHF.

This clonotype was detected ten times or more. The chain combines TRBV28 with TRBJ2-7, with D unclear. Trimming took off 8 bases at V and 2 bases at J, with 10 bases between the two ends. The CDR3 totals 12 residues. CDR1 is MDHEN, CDR2 SYDVKM, per germline. The CDR3 is CASYATTYEQYF. The CDR3 nucleotides are TGTGCCAGCTATGCCACAACCTACGAGCAGTACTTC.

The chain joins TRBV30 to TRBJ1-2, with 8 bases lining up with TRBD1. This CDR3 has 16 amino acids. Germline lookup yields CDR1 GTSNPN and CDR2 SVGIG (reference sequence). Trimming cost V 2 bases and J 6 bases; bases outside gene matches: 14. The CDR3 loop reads CAWSPPGQGAGDGYTF. CDR3 bases: TGTGCCTGGAGTCCCCCAGGACAGGGAGCGGGGGATGGCTACACCTTC.

This clonotype was seen once. This sequence joins TRBV29-1 and TRBJ2-7; possible D gene TRBD2, 6 bases. The CDR3 length is 13 residues. V lost 4 bases to trimming and J lost 2 bases, with 12 bases between them. Germline assignment: CDR1 SQVTM and CDR2 ANQGSEA. CDR3 bases: TGCAGCGTTGGAGACGGGGGAGCCTACGAGCAGTACTTC. Translation gives CSVGDGGAYEQYF.

The chain links TRBV29-1 to TRBJ2-7, with 7 bases fitting TRBD2. V lost 0 bases and J lost 6; bases outside the gene matches: 11. The CDR3 extends over 15 amino acids. The V gene's germline CDR1 is SQVTM and CDR2 ANQGSEA. The DNA for the CDR3 is TGCAGCGTTGAAGATCGTGTAGGGAGGGTACGCGAGCAGTACTTC. This encodes CSVEDRVGRVREQYF.

In regard to this clonotype: One junction end disagrees with the germline gene, perhaps due to a read error. The chain uses TRBV28 and TRBJ2-7, with 8 bases fitting TRBD2. Germline CDR1 reads MDHEN; CDR2 reads SYDVKM. The CDR3 consists of 17 residues. The CDR3: CVSRPTSRGLDSYEQYF. The CDR3 bases are TGTGTCAGCAGACCCACGAGCAGGGGACTAGATTCCTACGAGCAGTACTTC.

CDR3 DNA sequence: TGCGCCAGCAGCTTGGGGGGGACATCGGAAGGCTACACCTTC. This encodes CASSLGGTSEGYTF. V usage is TRBV5-1 and J usage is TRBJ1-2; D is possibly TRBD1 (6 bases). Trimming took off 0 bases at V and 8 bases at J, with 14 bases between the two ends. Germline CDR1 reads SGHRS; CDR2 reads YFSETQ. This CDR3 has 14 amino acids.

This clonotype was detected only a few times. The chain couples TRBV5-1 to TRBJ2-1; 8 nucleotides agree with TRBD1. The CDR3 covers 14 residues. Germline V gene lookup returns CDR1 SGHRS and CDR2 YFSETQ. With V trimmed by 4 bases and J by 12 bases, 12 bases remained unmatched. The CDR3 DNA reads as TGCGCCAGCAGCATTCGGACAGGGAAGGGTGTGCAGTTCTTC. Translating it yields CASSIRTGKGVQFF.

The V and J genes are TRBV20-1 and TRBJ2-5; no firm D call. The V and J ends lost 0 bases and 4 bases respectively, with 9 bases between them. Germline CDR1 reads DFQATT; CDR2 reads SNEGSKA (reference sequence). CDR3 size: 13 residues. The CDR3 reads CSARDLYTETQYF. The CDR3 DNA reads as TGCAGTGCTAGAGATCTTTACACAGAGACCCAGTACTTC.

This clonotype has only a few counts. This chain links TRBV6-1 with TRBJ1-2; D perhaps matches TRBD1 (5 bases). Germline CDR1 reads MNHNS; CDR2 reads SASEGT. The CDR3 is 13 amino acids. With 6 bases removed from V and 3 bases from J, the gap between germline ends came to 11 bases. CDR3 bases: TGTGCCAGCAGCCCAGAGGGGTACTATGGCTACACCTTC. Amino acids: CASSPEGYYGYTF.

This chain connects TRBV24-1 to TRBJ2-5, with D perhaps TRBD1 or TRBD2 (7 bases each). V lost 7 bases and J lost 3, with 17 bases in between. The CDR3 sequence is 15 residues long. Looked up from germline, CDR1 is KGHDR and CDR2 is SFDVKD. The CDR3 loop reads CATSHGGTAKETQYF. The CDR3 bases are TGTGCCACCAGCCACGGGGGGACAGCCAAAGAGACCCAGTACTTC.